What follows are 19 T cell receptor beta chains derived from one specimen sequenced in a study of human thymus T cells. Resections removed during corrective heart surgery provided the thymus tissue used. Measured with immunoSEQ multiplex PCR; TCRdb has only the in-frame clones, and not every one. The table lists about 130,000 clones, about 95% of them singletons. The material sequenced was thymus tissue. These receptors all stem from a boy under two years old with a congenital heart defect but otherwise immunologically healthy.

The chain is built from TRBV5-4 and TRBJ1-2; D uncertain. CDR3 length: 13 residues. CDR1 SGHNT and CDR2 YYREEE come from the germline V gene (reference sequence). Trimming removed 4 bases from V and 0 bases from J, with 7 bases in between. The CDR3 protein is CASSRRANYGYTF. The CDR3, as DNA: TGTGCCAGCAGCCGACGAGCTAACTATGGCTACACCTTC.

The CDR3, as DNA: TGTGCCAGCCCAGACCGGGACAGGGATCTGTACGCCGGGGAGCTGTTTTTT. This translates into CASPDRDRDLYAGELFF. The gene calls are TRBV11-3 and TRBJ2-2; 9 nucleotides match TRBD1. V was pared by 8 bases and J by 6 bases, with 16 bases of the junction left unmatched. The CDR3 length is 17 residues. Germline assignment: CDR1 SGHNT and CDR2 YENEEA.

This rearrangement joins TRBV5-4 to TRBJ1-2; D is uncertain. Germline CDR1 and CDR2: SGHNT and YYREEE (reference sequence). The length of the CDR3 is 13 residues. Trimming stripped 5 bases from V and 0 bases from J, with 8 bases between. CDR3 nucleotide sequence: TGTGCCAGCAGTTACAGCCCTAACTATGGCTACACCTTC. This sequence encodes CASSYSPNYGYTF.

The rearrangement uses TRBV6-5 and TRBJ1-1; 12 positions agree with TRBD1. Germline V lookup: CDR1 MNHEY, CDR2 SVGAGI. J gave up 7 bases and V 6 bases, and 9 bases lay outside the gene matches. The length of the CDR3 is 15 residues. CDR3 loop: CASRGPGQGAGEAFF. DNA for the CDR3: TGTGCCAGCAGGGGTCCGGGACAGGGGGCAGGTGAAGCTTTCTTT.

The rearrangement uses TRBV5-5 and TRBJ1-6; D is unresolved. Trimming removed 2 bases at V and 2 bases at J, with 11 bases between. Germline lookup yields CDR1 SGHKS and CDR2 YYEKEE (reference sequence). The CDR3 extends over 16 amino acids. The CDR3, as DNA: TGTGCCAGCAGCTTTGGAGGCGCGCCCTATAATTCACCCCTCCACTTT. This translates into CASSFGGAPYNSPLHF.

The J gene is TRBJ1-2, the V gene TRBV6-1, with D possibly being TRBD1 (5 bases). This CDR3 is 12 amino acids long. The V gene lost 0 bases and the J gene lost 7 bases, with 6 bases spanning the gap. Germline V gene sequence: CDR1 MNHNS, CDR2 SASEGT. CDR3 in amino acids: CASSEARAGYTF. The CDR3 bases are TGTGCCAGCAGTGAAGCCAGGGCTGGCTACACCTTC.

This chain connects TRBV12-5 to TRBJ1-1, with D possibly being TRBD1 (6 bases). Germline CDR1 LGHNT, CDR2 FRNRAP. The CDR3 covers 13 residues. Trimming stripped 7 bases from V and 6 bases from J, with 15 bases between. The CDR3 DNA sequence: TGTGCTAGTGTCCGCGACAGGCCTTCTGAAGCTTTCTTT. It encodes CASVRDRPSEAFF.

J is TRBJ1-1 and V is TRBV29-1; 8 bases agree with TRBD1. The germline gives CDR1 SQVTM, CDR2 ANQGSEA. The CDR3 extends over 15 amino acids. With V trimmed by 0 bases and J by 6 bases, 9 bases remained unmatched. The CDR3 protein is CSVEDTGRGRPEAFF. The CDR3 bases are TGCAGCGTTGAAGATACGGGCAGGGGGCGTCCTGAAGCTTTCTTT.

V is TRBV11-3 and J is TRBJ2-3, with D unresolved. CDR3 length: 12 amino acids. Germline-derived CDR1 and CDR2 are SGHNT and YENEEA. Trimming stripped 1 base from V and 6 bases from J, with 5 bases between. The CDR3 loop is CASSLALDTQYF. The CDR3 DNA is TGTGCCAGCAGCTTAGCCTTGGATACGCAGTATTTT. The full variable domain, rest sourced from reference TRBV11-3 and TRBJ2-3, is EAGVVQSPRYKIIEKKQPVAFWCNPISGHNTLYWYLQNLGQGPELLIRYENEEAVDDSQLPKDRFSAERLKGVDSTLKIQPAELGDSAVYLCASSLALDTQYFGPGTRLTVL.

V is TRBV12-5 and J is TRBJ2-2, with a tentative D call TRBD1 (5 bases). The CDR3 is 15 amino acids. CDR1 and CDR2 from the germline V gene are LGHNT and FRNRAP. V shed 6 bases and J shed 3 bases, with 14 bases lying between them. The CDR3 region is CASGDGEGDTGELFF. CDR3 bases: TGTGCTAGTGGGGACGGAGAAGGGGACACCGGGGAGCTGTTTTTT.

This chain links TRBV4-3 with TRBJ1-2; 7 bases are shared with TRBD1. This CDR3 contains 18 residues. The germline V gene has CDR1 LGHNA and CDR2 YSLEER. V was pared by 5 bases and J by 1 base, with 16 bases of the junction left unmatched. The DNA for the CDR3 is TGCGCCAGCAGCTACAAGATTGGCGAGGGGGCACTTAACTATGGCTACACCTTC. Translating it yields CASSYKIGEGALNYGYTF.

V is TRBV14 and J is TRBJ2-1; 9 nucleotides match TRBD2. The germline V gene has CDR1 SGHDN and CDR2 FVKESK. This CDR3 comprises 15 residues. V shed 3 bases and J 7 bases; nucleotides not matched to a gene: 7. CDR3 nucleotide sequence: TGTGCCAGCAGCCACTGCGGGGGGGCTGATAATGAGCAGTTCTTC. This sequence encodes CASSHCGGADNEQFF.

The gene calls are TRBV2 and TRBJ2-3; 8 nucleotides align to TRBD1. V trimming: 4 bases; J trimming: 1 base; junction bases outside the gene matches: 10. Per germline, CDR1 SNHLY and CDR2 FYNNEI. CDR3 length: 17 amino acids. CDR3 nucleotide sequence: TGTGCCAGCAGTGTTCTGCCGGACAGGGCGGGCACAGATACGCAGTATTTT. It translates to CASSVLPDRAGTDTQYF.

The chain employs TRBV7-9 and TRBJ2-6, with D possibly called TRBD1 or TRBD2 (6 bases each). With 8 bases removed from V and 3 bases from J, the gap between germline ends came to 20 bases. The CDR3 length is 17 residues. The germline V gene encodes CDR1 SEHNR and CDR2 FQNEAQ (reference sequence). The CDR3 loop reads CASWGAPGAGGANVLTF. CDR3 DNA sequence: TGTGCCAGCTGGGGGGCCCCGGGGGCGGGTGGGGCCAACGTCCTGACTTTC.

The chain joins TRBV20-1 to TRBJ1-1, with 8 positions matching TRBD1. CDR3 length: 10 residues. V trimming: 5 bases; J trimming: 12 bases; junction bases outside the gene matches: 5. Germline loops: CDR1 DFQATT, CDR2 SNEGSKA (reference sequence). CDR3 DNA sequence: TGCAGTGCTCTGGACAGGGAAACTTTCTTT. This gives the protein CSALDRETFF.

The chain carries TRBV19 and TRBJ2-1; TRBD1 matches at 7 bases. The J segment lost 8 bases and the V segment lost 2 bases, leaving 12 bases of the junction unmatched. Germline lookup yields CDR1 LNHDA and CDR2 SQIVND (reference sequence). This CDR3 is 16 amino acids long. The CDR3 nucleotides are TGTGCCAGTAGTATAAAGACAGGGTGGGATTTCGATGAGCAGTTCTTC. Protein: CASSIKTGWDFDEQFF.

This chain links TRBV14 with TRBJ2-7; 7 bases align to TRBD1. Germline-derived CDR1 and CDR2 are SGHDN and FVKESK. The CDR3 has 15 residues. After removal of 0 bases from V and 2 bases from J, the junction contained 4 bases not matched to a gene. The CDR3 DNA follows: TGTGCCAGCAGCCAAGAACGGGACAGTGCCTACGAGCAGTACTTC. It codes for CASSQERDSAYEQYF.

The V call is TRBV2, the J call TRBJ2-6, with D perhaps assigned TRBD1 or TRBD2 (6 bases each). CDR1 and CDR2 from the germline V gene are SNHLY and FYNNEI. The CDR3 contains 18 residues. With 3 bases removed from V and 0 bases from J, the gap between germline ends came to 15 bases. The CDR3, as DNA: TGTGCCAGCAGTGATACCGGGGGACAAAACTCTGGGGCCAACGTCCTGACTTTC. Protein product: CASSDTGGQNSGANVLTF.

The chain has TRBV6-6 and TRBJ2-3, with 7 bases aligning to TRBD1. V trimming: 8 bases; J trimming: 4 bases; junction bases outside the gene matches: 3. Germline V gene data show CDR1 as MNHNY and CDR2 as SVGAGI (reference sequence). CDR3 length: 12 residues. For the CDR3, the DNA is TGTGCCAGCGCCCAGGGGGCAGATACGCAGTATTTT. It is translated as CASAQGADTQYF.